The source of this TCR beta chain is a study of cytomegalovirus exposure and HLA in healthy donors. The PCR contained 60 Vbeta and 13 Jbeta primers. Generated by immunoSEQ multiplex PCR, the TCRdb table keeps only in-frame clones and is missing some. The table includes around 210,000 clones, 70% to 80% detected once. V gave up 4 bases and J gave up 5 bases; unmatched junction bases: 5. The germline CDR1 and CDR2 sequences are MGHRA and YSYEKL. The CDR3 is made up of 13 amino acids. This clonotype was obtained from a woman aged 30 to 39 in good health and CMV-seronegative. The rearrangement links TRBV4-1 to TRBJ2-7; 7 bases agree with TRBD1. Specimen: PBMCs. In DNA, the CDR3 is TGCGCCAGCAGCCGAGGGGGCCAGAACGAGCAGTACTTC. This codes for CASSRGGQNEQYF.